The 31 T cell receptor beta chains given below trace back to one sample, sequenced in a study of blood T cell repertoires in COVID-19. The table came from immunoSEQ multiplex PCR; TCRdb's copy has only in-frame clones and leaves some out. This table has 45,000 to 70,000 clones, roughly 82% appearing once. Sequenced sample: peripheral blood. The receptors come from a woman aged 60 to 75 with acute or convalescent COVID-19.

This clone was observed a few times. The chain uses TRBV6-5 and TRBJ1-1; D uncertain. Germline V gene data show CDR1 as MNHEY and CDR2 as SVGAGI. Trimming pared 10 bases from V and 4 bases from J, leaving 19 bases between. The CDR3 contains 14 residues. This CDR3 is CATKLEGFSTEAFF. The DNA of the CDR3 is TGTGCCACCAAGTTGGAGGGTTTTAGCACTGAAGCTTTCTTT.

J is TRBJ2-7 and V is TRBV3-1 (or the pseudogene TRBV3-2); 8 positions match TRBD2. CDR1 is LGHDT, CDR2 YNNKEL, per germline (reference sequence). The trim removed 2 bases at V and 3 bases at J, leaving 6 bases unmatched. The CDR3 is 15 amino acids. The CDR3 DNA is TGTGCCAGCAGCCAAAGCGGGGGCCCCCGCTACGAGCAGTACTTC. Its protein is CASSQSGGPRYEQYF.

This clone was seen once. The V call is TRBV15, the J call TRBJ1-1; D not resolved. V lost 5 bases, J lost 3 bases, and 13 bases lay in between. The CDR3 covers 14 residues. Per the germline V gene, CDR1 is LNHNV and CDR2 is YYDKDF (reference sequence). The CDR3 bases are TGTGCCACCAGCGTAAAGCTTGTCGACACTGAAGCTTTCTTT. Its protein is CATSVKLVDTEAFF.

This clone was observed at least ten times. CDR3 sequence reads: CASAYRGLFTEAFF. DNA for the CDR3: TGTGCCAGTGCCTACAGGGGGCTTTTCACTGAAGCTTTCTTT. This chain uses TRBV19 with TRBJ1-1; 9 nucleotides align to TRBD1. The CDR3 length is 14 residues. Looked up from germline, CDR1 is LNHDA and CDR2 is SQIVND (reference sequence). V shed 8 bases and J 4 bases; nucleotides not matched to a gene: 8.

The chain joins TRBV5-4 to TRBJ1-1; D gene uncertain. CDR1 and CDR2 from the germline V gene are SGHNT and YYREEE (reference sequence). The CDR3 runs 13 residues. V dropped 3 bases and J dropped 1 base, with 7 bases sitting between them. The CDR3 here is CASSYNRNTEAFF. CDR3 bases: TGTGCCAGCAGCTATAACAGGAACACTGAAGCTTTCTTT.

There are a few counts of this clone. The chain employs TRBV2 and TRBJ1-5, with D possibly TRBD1 on 5 matching bases. Germline values: CDR1 SNHLY, CDR2 FYNNEI. V was cut by 2 bases and J by 6 bases, with 11 bases left in between. The CDR3 has 14 amino acids. CDR3 DNA: TGTGCCAGCAGTGAACGGGGGAGAACTCAGCCCCAGCATTTT. It yields the protein CASSERGRTQPQHF.

The J gene is TRBJ2-3, the V gene TRBV6-6; the D gene is possibly TRBD2 (6 bases). CDR3 length equals 14 residues. Trimming removed 2 bases at V and 4 bases at J, with 10 bases between. CDR1 MNHNY and CDR2 SVGAGI come from the germline V gene (reference sequence). CDR3 coding DNA: TGTGCCAGCAGTTACACGGGAGAGCCAGATACGCAGTATTTT. Amino acids: CASSYTGEPDTQYF.

This clone was observed a single time. The V gene is TRBV5-4, the J gene TRBJ1-2; TRBD1 agrees at 8 bases. The germline gives CDR1 SGHNT, CDR2 YYREEE (reference sequence). The V gene end was trimmed by 2 bases and the J gene end by 8 bases; junction bases not matched to a gene: 5. The CDR3 has 13 residues. The CDR3 coding sequence is TGTGCCAGCAGCTTCCAGGGGGCATGGGGCTACACCTTC. Its protein is CASSFQGAWGYTF.

The CDR3 DNA sequence: TGTGCCAGTAAAAACCGGGACAGGGACTACGAGCAGTACTTC. This gives the protein CASKNRDRDYEQYF. J is TRBJ2-7 and V is TRBV19, with TRBD1 identical over 9 bases. Germline CDR1 and CDR2: LNHDA and SQIVND (reference sequence). The CDR3 has 14 amino acids. The J segment lost 3 bases and the V segment lost 7 bases, leaving 7 bases of the junction unmatched.

This rearrangement joins TRBV6-5 to TRBJ1-5; possibly TRBD1 for D (6 bases). Germline V CDR1 and CDR2: MNHEY, SVGAGI. Trimming stripped 6 bases from V and 5 bases from J, with 17 bases between. CDR3 size: 15 residues. CDR3 DNA sequence: TGTGCCAGCAGGAAATCACGACAGGCCCATCAGCCCCAGCATTTT. Its translation: CASRKSRQAHQPQHF.

This sequence joins TRBV27 and TRBJ1-4, with D possibly matching TRBD1 (6 bases). V lost 1 base to trimming and J lost 4 bases, with 13 bases between them. This CDR3 spans 16 amino acids. Germline loops: CDR1 MNHEY, CDR2 SMNVEV (reference sequence). This CDR3 is CASSLYGTRINEKLFF. The CDR3 coding sequence is TGTGCCAGCAGTTTATACGGGACAAGAATTAATGAAAAACTGTTTTTT.

This CDR3 reads CASSQGMGQGPIYGYTF. In nucleotides, the CDR3 is TGTGCCAGCAGCCAAGGGATGGGACAGGGGCCAATCTATGGCTACACCTTC. The V gene is TRBV3-1 (or the pseudogene TRBV3-2), the J gene TRBJ1-2, with TRBD1 matching 10 bases. The germline CDR1 and CDR2 sequences are LGHDT and YNNKEL (reference sequence). V trimming: 1 base; J trimming: 4 bases; junction bases outside the gene matches: 9. This CDR3 spans 17 amino acids.

V gene TRBV7-2 combines with J gene TRBJ1-2, with 7 bases that match TRBD1. V shed 3 bases and J 4 bases; nucleotides not matched to a gene: 8. Germline V gene data show CDR1 as SGHTA and CDR2 as FQGNSA. CDR3 length: 15 residues. CDR3 region: CASSLLQGLGYGYTF. The CDR3 DNA follows: TGTGCCAGCAGCTTGCTACAGGGGTTAGGCTATGGCTACACCTTC.

The chain couples TRBV28 to TRBJ1-2; D gene uncertain. Germline CDR1 is MDHEN and CDR2 is SYDVKM. The V and J ends lost 10 bases and 7 bases respectively, with 13 bases between them. This CDR3 has 11 amino acids. DNA for the CDR3: TGTGCCACCGAGGGTTCGGCTGGCTACACCTTC. Amino acid sequence: CATEGSAGYTF.

The rearrangement links TRBV14 to TRBJ2-3; TRBD2 might be the D (6 bases). This CDR3 region has 17 residues. The germline V gene encodes CDR1 SGHDN and CDR2 FVKESK. The V end lost 1 base, the J end lost 4 bases, and 18 bases lay between the germline ends. The CDR3 loop reads CASSQVGWTTPPDTQYF. The CDR3 DNA follows: TGTGCCAGCAGCCAAGTGGGATGGACTACCCCCCCAGATACGCAGTATTTT.

The rearrangement joins TRBV19 to TRBJ1-4, with D maybe TRBD1 (5 bases). The V end lost 2 bases, the J end lost 7 bases, and 11 bases lay between the germline ends. The CDR3 is 14 residues long. CDR1 and CDR2 from the germline V gene are LNHDA and SQIVND (reference sequence). The CDR3 region is CASSIQGASEKLFF. The CDR3 DNA is TGTGCCAGTAGTATACAAGGGGCGTCTGAAAAACTGTTTTTT.

The gene calls are TRBV4-2 and TRBJ2-2; TRBD2 is a possible D gene (5 bases). CDR1 LGHNA and CDR2 YNFKEQ come from the germline V gene. V was pared by 4 bases and J by 4 bases, with 10 bases between. CDR3 length: 14 amino acids. The CDR3 sequence: CASSPRTGTGELFF. The CDR3 nucleotides are TGTGCCAGCAGCCCGCGGACTGGCACCGGGGAGCTGTTTTTT.

V gene TRBV19 combines with J gene TRBJ1-4; D is possibly TRBD1 (5 bases). The germline V and J ends were trimmed by 4 bases and 3 bases, with 12 bases remaining between them. This CDR3 has 15 residues. Germline CDR1 is LNHDA and CDR2 is SQIVND (reference sequence). The CDR3: CASSKPGLANEKLFF. CDR3 coding DNA: TGTGCCAGTAGTAAACCAGGGCTTGCTAATGAAAAACTGTTTTTT.

The rearrangement joins TRBV30 to TRBJ1-6, with a possible D match to TRBD1 (6 bases). V was pared by 4 bases and J by 0 bases, with 16 bases between. The CDR3 is 17 residues long. Germline-derived CDR1 and CDR2 are GTSNPN and SVGIG (reference sequence). CDR3 loop: CAWNFFGQSSYNSPLHF. The CDR3 DNA follows: TGTGCCTGGAATTTTTTTGGACAGAGCTCCTATAATTCACCCCTCCACTTT. The complete variable domain, with remaining parts taken from reference TRBV30 and TRBJ1-6, reads SQTIHQWPATLVQPVGSPLSLECTVEGTSNPNLYWYRQAAGRGLQLLFYSVGIGQISSEVPQNLSASRPQDRQFILSSKKLLLSDSGFYLCAWNFFGQSSYNSPLHFGNGTRLTVT.

The chain carries TRBV27 and TRBJ2-2; 7 positions agree with TRBD1. CDR1 and CDR2 from the germline V gene are MNHEY and SMNVEV (reference sequence). J gave up 4 bases and V 5 bases, and 4 bases lay outside the gene matches. The CDR3 consists of 14 residues. DNA for the CDR3: TGTGCCAGCAGTATCACAGGGGCCACCGGGGAGCTGTTTTTT. This sequence encodes CASSITGATGELFF.

The chain uses TRBV25-1 and TRBJ1-1; D is uncertain. The CDR3 totals 15 residues. Trimming stripped 8 bases from V and 5 bases from J, with 21 bases between. Per the germline V gene, CDR1 is MGHDK and CDR2 is SYGVNS. The CDR3, as DNA: TGTGCCAGCCAAGAAGATCCGCCTGGAGAGACTGAAGCTTTCTTT. This translates into CASQEDPPGETEAFF.

The J gene is TRBJ1-2, the V gene TRBV5-6; D is undetermined. This CDR3 has 13 residues. Trimming left V 0 bases short and J 4 bases short, with 7 bases between. The germline V gene encodes CDR1 SGHDT and CDR2 YYEEEE. CDR3 protein: CASSLGASYGYTF. The CDR3 DNA follows: TGTGCCAGCAGCTTGGGAGCCTCCTATGGCTACACCTTC.

This clone turned up a few times. The chain links TRBV29-1 to TRBJ2-7, with 8 bases aligning to TRBD1. The trim removed 4 bases at V and 3 bases at J, leaving 2 bases unmatched. The germline V gene has CDR1 SQVTM and CDR2 ANQGSEA. The CDR3 runs to 12 residues. CDR3 loop: CSVAGTGYEQYF. The CDR3 nucleotides are TGCAGCGTTGCAGGGACAGGCTACGAGCAGTACTTC.

This chain links TRBV4-1 with TRBJ2-3; TRBD2 agrees at 9 bases. The CDR3 length is 17 residues. CDR1 is MGHRA, CDR2 YSYEKL, per germline. The V and J ends lost 3 bases and 2 bases, in that order; junction bases with no gene match: 9. CDR3 amino acids: CASSQIPTSGNTDTQYF. The CDR3 DNA sequence: TGCGCCAGCAGCCAGATCCCGACTAGCGGTAACACAGATACGCAGTATTTT.

V usage is TRBV6-5 and J usage is TRBJ1-3; D may be TRBD1 (6 bases). Germline V lookup: CDR1 MNHEY, CDR2 SVGAGI. V shed 6 bases and J shed 3 bases, with 15 bases lying between them. The CDR3 runs 15 residues. This CDR3 reads CASSLAGTNGNTIYF. Written as DNA, the CDR3 is TGTGCCAGCAGCCTGGCCGGGACAAATGGAAACACCATATATTTT.

The CDR3 DNA reads TGTGCCAGCAGTAGGACAGGGTTTTCCTACGAGCAGTACTTC. Its protein is CASSRTGFSYEQYF. The chain uses TRBV2 and TRBJ2-7; 8 positions agree with TRBD1. The CDR3 sequence is 14 residues long. V shed 5 bases, J shed 1 base, and the junction held 4 bases outside the gene matches. The germline gives CDR1 SNHLY, CDR2 FYNNEI.

The chain joins TRBV4-3 to TRBJ1-1; 7 positions match TRBD1. Germline CDR1 reads LGHNA; CDR2 reads YSLEER. Trimming at V came to 1 base and at J to 4 bases, leaving 6 bases not matched to a gene. The CDR3 sequence is 15 residues long. CDR3 amino acids: CASSQAGAGGTEAFF. In DNA, the CDR3 is TGCGCCAGCAGCCAAGCGGGTGCAGGGGGCACTGAAGCTTTCTTT.

This sequence joins TRBV7-9 and TRBJ2-1; 9 bases agree with TRBD2. CDR1 and CDR2 from the germline V gene are SEHNR and FQNEAQ (reference sequence). The length of the CDR3 is 16 residues. After removal of 4 bases from V and 4 bases from J, the junction contained 8 bases not matched to a gene. The CDR3 sequence is CASSSESSGVYNEQFF. The DNA for the CDR3 is TGTGCCAGCAGCTCAGAGTCTAGCGGGGTGTACAATGAGCAGTTCTTC. The variable domain in full, completed from reference TRBV7-9 and TRBJ2-1, reads DTGVSQNPRHKITKRGQNVTFRCDPISEHNRLYWYRQTLGQGPEFLTYFQNEAQLEKSRLLSDRFSAERPKGSFSTLEIQRTEQGDSAMYLCASSSESSGVYNEQFFGPGTRLTVL.

The chain couples TRBV2 to TRBJ2-5; D perhaps matches TRBD2 (5 bases). This CDR3 spans 12 amino acids. Trimming left V 7 bases short and J 4 bases short, with 10 bases between. Germline lookup yields CDR1 SNHLY and CDR2 FYNNEI. DNA of the CDR3: TGTGCCAGCATGAGGACTCGAGAGACCCAGTACTTC. This sequence encodes CASMRTRETQYF.

The CDR3 is CASTLRGQGRYGYTF. DNA of the CDR3: TGTGCCAGCACCCTTCGGGGACAGGGGCGGTATGGCTACACCTTC. This sequence joins TRBV3-1 (or the pseudogene TRBV3-2) and TRBJ1-2; 10 bases line up with TRBD1. The CDR3 runs to 15 residues. The V segment lost 7 bases and the J segment 5 bases; nucleotides outside the gene matches: 10. Per germline, CDR1 LGHDT and CDR2 YNNKEL (reference sequence).

The chain joins TRBV5-4 to TRBJ2-1; 12 bases fit TRBD2. Trimming cost V 3 bases and J 8 bases; bases outside gene matches: 6. Germline V gene data show CDR1 as SGHNT and CDR2 as YYREEE (reference sequence). The CDR3 loop spans 15 amino acids. The CDR3 reads CASSYPSGGDDEQFF. The DNA of the CDR3 is TGTGCCAGCAGCTACCCTAGCGGGGGGGACGATGAGCAGTTCTTC.